These 6 T cell receptor beta chains originate from one sample sequenced in a study of radiotherapy plus CTLA-4 blockade in lung cancer. Generated by immunoSEQ multiplex PCR, the TCRdb table keeps only in-frame clones and is missing some. The table lists about 90,000 clones, about four fifths of them singletons. Sequencing used peripheral blood, obtained from a patient treated with radiotherapy plus ipilimumab. The receptors were sampled from a human donor with non-small cell lung cancer that progressed on radiotherapy plus ipilimumab.

The rearrangement uses TRBV18 and TRBJ2-2; 11 nucleotides align to TRBD1. The length of the CDR3 is 15 residues. Germline V gene data show CDR1 as KGHSH and CDR2 as LQKENI. Unmatched junction bases numbered 6, after V lost 5 bases and J lost 7 bases. In DNA form, the CDR3 reads TGTGCCAGCTCATCGAGGACAGGGGGCTTCGGGGAGCTGTTTTTT. Translation: CASSSRTGGFGELFF.

In this sample, this clone turned up a few times. The V call is TRBV28, the J call TRBJ1-6; unclear D gene. Trimming cost V 5 bases and J 8 bases, with 10 bases left between them. The CDR3 runs 13 residues. Germline CDR1 reads MDHEN; CDR2 reads SYDVKM. This chain's CDR3 is CASSTRRDSPLHF. The CDR3 DNA is TGTGCCAGCAGTACCCGGCGGGATTCACCCCTCCACTTT.

V and J are TRBV7-9 and TRBJ1-4; 7 nucleotides match TRBD1. Germline loops: CDR1 SEHNR, CDR2 FQNEAQ (reference sequence). The CDR3 totals 16 residues. Unmatched junction bases numbered 9, after V lost 0 bases and J lost 8 bases. CDR3 sequence (DNA): TGTGCCAGCAGCTTAGCCGCCGGGACAGAGGGGGAAAAACTGTTTTTT. This sequence encodes CASSLAAGTEGEKLFF.

This clone has just one count. The chain uses TRBV23-1 and TRBJ1-6; D not resolved. TRBV23-1 is filed as an ORF, its function uncertain. CDR3 length: 14 residues. Deletions cut 8 bases from V and 0 bases from J, with 8 bases between. The CDR3 bases are TGCGCCAGCGGACCAAGCTCCTATAATTCACCCCTCCACTTT. Protein: CASGPSSYNSPLHF.

The gene calls are TRBV18 and TRBJ2-1; no firm D call. The CDR3 covers 14 residues. The V and J ends lost 1 base and 5 bases respectively, with 9 bases between them. CDR1 is KGHSH, CDR2 LQKENI, per germline. CDR3 protein: CASSPRVADNEQFF. CDR3 DNA sequence: TGTGCCAGCTCACCACGGGTCGCGGACAATGAGCAGTTCTTC. Using reference TRBV18 and TRBJ2-1 for the parts outside the CDR3, the full variable domain is NAGVMQNPRHLVRRRGQEARLRCSPMKGHSHVYWYRQLPEEGLKFMVYLQKENIIDESGMPKERFSAEFPKEGPSILRIQQVVRGDSAAYFCASSPRVADNEQFFGPGTRLTVL.

This clone was found a few times. V is TRBV5-4 and J is TRBJ2-3, with D possibly TRBD2 on 6 matching bases. Germline V lookup: CDR1 SGHNT, CDR2 YYREEE (reference sequence). V was cut by 2 bases and J by 5 bases, with 18 bases left in between. The CDR3 has 16 residues. CDR3 nucleotide sequence: TGTGCCAGCAGCTTTACGGGACGGCGCGGGGAAGATACGCAGTATTTT. Protein product: CASSFTGRRGEDTQYF.